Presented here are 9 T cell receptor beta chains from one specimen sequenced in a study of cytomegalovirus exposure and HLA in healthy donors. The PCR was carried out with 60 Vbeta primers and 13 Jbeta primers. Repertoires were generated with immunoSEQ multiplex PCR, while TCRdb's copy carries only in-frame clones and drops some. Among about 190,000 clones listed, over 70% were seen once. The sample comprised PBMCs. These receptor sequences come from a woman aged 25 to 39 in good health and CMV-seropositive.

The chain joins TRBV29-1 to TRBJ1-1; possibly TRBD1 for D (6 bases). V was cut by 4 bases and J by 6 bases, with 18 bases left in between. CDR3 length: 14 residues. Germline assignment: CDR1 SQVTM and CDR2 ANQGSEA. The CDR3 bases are TGCAGCGTTGTGTCCCGGACAGACTTATCTGAAGCTTTCTTT. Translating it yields CSVVSRTDLSEAFF.

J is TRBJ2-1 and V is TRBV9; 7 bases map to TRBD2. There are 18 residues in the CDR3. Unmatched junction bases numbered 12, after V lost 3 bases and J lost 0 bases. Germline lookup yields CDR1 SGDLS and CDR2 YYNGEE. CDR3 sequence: CASSASGTGRGSYNEQFF. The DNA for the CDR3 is TGTGCCAGCAGCGCAAGCGGGACCGGCAGAGGCTCCTACAATGAGCAGTTCTTC.

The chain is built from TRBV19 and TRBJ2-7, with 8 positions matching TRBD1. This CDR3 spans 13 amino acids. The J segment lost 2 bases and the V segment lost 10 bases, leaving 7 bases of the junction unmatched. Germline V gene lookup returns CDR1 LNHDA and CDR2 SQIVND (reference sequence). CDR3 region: CATGTGLPYEQYF. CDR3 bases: TGTGCCACCGGGACAGGACTCCCCTACGAGCAGTACTTC.

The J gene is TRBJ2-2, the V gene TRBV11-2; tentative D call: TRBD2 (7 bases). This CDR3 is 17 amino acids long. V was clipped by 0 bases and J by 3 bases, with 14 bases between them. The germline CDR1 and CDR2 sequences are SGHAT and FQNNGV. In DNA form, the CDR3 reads TGTGCCAGCAGCTTAGAGGGGAGGGGGTGGGACACCGGGGAGCTGTTTTTT. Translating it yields CASSLEGRGWDTGELFF.

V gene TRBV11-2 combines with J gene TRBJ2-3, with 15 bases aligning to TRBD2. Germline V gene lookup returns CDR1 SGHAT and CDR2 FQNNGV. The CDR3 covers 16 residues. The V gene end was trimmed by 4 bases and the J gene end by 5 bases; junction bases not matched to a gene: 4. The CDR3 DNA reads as TGTGCCAGCAGCTCCGGACTAGCGGGAGGGGGAGATACGCAGTATTTT. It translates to CASSSGLAGGGDTQYF.

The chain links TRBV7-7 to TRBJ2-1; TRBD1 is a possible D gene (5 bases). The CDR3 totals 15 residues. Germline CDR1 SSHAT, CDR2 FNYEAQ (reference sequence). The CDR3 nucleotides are TGTGCTAGTTGTTTGGGCGGACACTCCTACAATGAGCAGTTCTTC. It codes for CASCLGGHSYNEQFF.

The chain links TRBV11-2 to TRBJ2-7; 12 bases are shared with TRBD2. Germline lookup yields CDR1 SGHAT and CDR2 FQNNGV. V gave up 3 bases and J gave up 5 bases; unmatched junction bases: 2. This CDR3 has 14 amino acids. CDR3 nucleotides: TGTGCCAGCAGCTTCCCTAGCGGGAGGGACGAGCAGTACTTC. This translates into CASSFPSGRDEQYF.

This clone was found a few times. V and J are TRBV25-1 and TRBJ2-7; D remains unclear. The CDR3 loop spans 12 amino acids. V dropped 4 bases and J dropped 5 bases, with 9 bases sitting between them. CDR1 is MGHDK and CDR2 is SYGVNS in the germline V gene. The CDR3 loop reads CASSGGPHEQYF. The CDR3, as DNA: TGTGCCAGCAGTGGAGGCCCGCACGAGCAGTACTTC.

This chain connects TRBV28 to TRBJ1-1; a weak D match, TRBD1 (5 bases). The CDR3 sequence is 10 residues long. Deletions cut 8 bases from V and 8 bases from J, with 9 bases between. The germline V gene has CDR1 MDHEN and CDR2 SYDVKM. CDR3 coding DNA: TGTGCCAGCTACAGGAGAGAAGCTTTCTTT. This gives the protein CASYRREAFF. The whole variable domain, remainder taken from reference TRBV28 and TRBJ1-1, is DVKVTQSSRYLVKRTGEKVFLECVQDMDHENMFWYRQDPGLGLRLIYFSYDVKMKEKGDIPEGYSVSREKKERFSLILESASTNQTSMYLCASYRREAFFGQGTRLTVV.